This TCR beta chain derives from a study of T-cell reconstitution after alpha-beta-depleted transplantation in children. Preparing the TCRbeta library involved the use of unique molecular identifiers. TCRdb called the PCR reads again in MiXCR, with one record for every CDR3 protein. The sample comprises about 640,000 distinct CDR3 sequences, 16% of which are singletons, and 1.1% rests with the top ten. This CDR3 spans 15 amino acids. CDR1 and CDR2 from the germline V gene are SQVTM and ANQGSEA. V lost 2 bases to trimming and J lost 1 base, with 14 bases between them. This clonotype was counted between two and nine times.

The chain recombines TRBV29-1 with TRBJ2-5; either TRBD1 or TRBD2 may supply D (5 bases each). This sample comprised PBMCs from the stem cell graft donor, obtained from the stem cell graft. The receptor comes from a human donor who donated a stem cell graft to a child with acute myeloid leukemia. The CDR3 is CSVERYRGSQETQYF. CDR3 DNA sequence: TGCAGCGTTGAACGGTACCGGGGCTCCCAAGAGACCCAGTACTTC.